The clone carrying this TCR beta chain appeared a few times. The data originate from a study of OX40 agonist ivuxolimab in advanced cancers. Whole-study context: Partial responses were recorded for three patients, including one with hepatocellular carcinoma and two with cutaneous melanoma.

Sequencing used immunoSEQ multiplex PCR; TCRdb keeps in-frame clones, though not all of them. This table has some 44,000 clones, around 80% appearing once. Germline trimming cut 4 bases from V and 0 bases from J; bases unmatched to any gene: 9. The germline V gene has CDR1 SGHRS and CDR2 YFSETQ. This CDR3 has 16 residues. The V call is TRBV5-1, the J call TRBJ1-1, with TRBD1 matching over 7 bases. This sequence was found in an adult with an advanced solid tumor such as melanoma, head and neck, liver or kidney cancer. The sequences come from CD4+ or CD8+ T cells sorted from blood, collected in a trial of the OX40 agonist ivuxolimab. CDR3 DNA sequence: TGCGCCAGCAGCCCAGGACAGGTATCCCTGAACACTGAAGCTTTCTTT. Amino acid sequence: CASSPGQVSLNTEAFF. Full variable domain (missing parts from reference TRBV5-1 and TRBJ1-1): KAGVTQTPRYLIKTRGQQVTLSCSPISGHRSVSWYQQTPGQGLQFLFEYFSETQRNKGNFPGRFSGRQFSNSRSEMNVSTLELGDSALYLCASSPGQVSLNTEAFFGQGTRLTVV.